These T cell receptor beta chains were read from a single sample in a study of CD8+ T cells in alopecia areata. Repertoires were generated with immunoSEQ multiplex PCR, while TCRdb's copy carries only in-frame clones and drops some. The table lists about 130,000 clones, approximately 49% of them singletons. The input for sequencing was CD8+ T cells sorted from blood, taken at week 0. Every receptor here comes from a human donor with alopecia areata. CDR3s include the opening cysteine and the closing phenylalanine or tryptophan. D genes are given only for firm matches. Only some rows state a clone size, as once, few, many or a class for expanded clones.

>.|.|TRBJ1-1|TRBV29-1
TGCAGCGTTGAAGATCGCGCAACCCAAGCTTTCTTT
CSVEDRATQAFF
>TRBD1|.|TRBJ2-1|TRBV5-1
TGCGCCAGCAGCTTCCGACAGGGGTTTAGGAATGAGCAGTTCTTC
CASSFRQGFRNEQFF
>.|medium-sized|TRBJ2-6|TRBV6-4
TGTGCCAGCAGCAACAGCTCTGGGGCCAACGTCCTGACTTTC
CASSNSSGANVLTF
>.|few|TRBJ2-1|TRBV11-1
TGTGCCAGCAGAGGAGAAAGACTGGATGAGCAGTTCTTC
CASRGERLDEQFF
>.|few|TRBJ1-5|TRBV9
TGTGCCAGCAGCGTAGGTGGTCCCCAGCATTTT
CASSVGGPQHF
>.|.|TRBJ2-3|TRBV29-1
TGCAGCGTTGAATTCGCCAACACAGATACGCAGTATTTT
CSVEFANTDTQYF
>TRBD2|.|TRBJ2-5|TRBV13
TGTGCCAGCAGCGACACCGGGGGGGCCTTAATCGGAGAGACCCAGTACTTC
CASSDTGGALIGETQYF
>TRBD1|.|TRBJ1-2|TRBV7-9
TGTGCCAGCAGCTTAGGGACAGGGGAAAACTATGGCTACACCTTC
CASSLGTGENYGYTF
>.|.|TRBJ2-7|TRBV2
TGTGCCAGCAGTGAAGGGAAAGCTTCCTTTTACGAGCAGTACTTC
CASSEGKASFYEQYF
>.|few|TRBJ2-1|TRBV14
TGTGCCAGCAGCCAAAGCCGCGAGCAGTTCTTC
CASSQSREQFF
>.|.|TRBJ2-5|TRBV4-1
TGCGCCAGCAGCCCCAGGGGCGGGGAGACCCAGTACTTC
CASSPRGGETQYF
>.|few|TRBJ2-1|TRBV14
TGTGCCAGCAGCCTACGGGCAGATGAGCAGTTCTTC
CASSLRADEQFF
>TRBD1|.|TRBJ2-3|TRBV11-2
TGTGCCAGCAGCTGGGACAGGGATGGAGATACGCAGTATTTT
CASSWDRDGDTQYF
>TRBD1|.|TRBJ2-6|TRBV30
TGTGCCTGGTTCGGACAGGGAAACTCTGGGGCCAACGTCCTGACTTTC
CAWFGQGNSGANVLTF
>.|medium-sized|TRBJ1-6|TRBV19
TGTGCCAGTAGTATGTCCGGGGATTCACCCCTCCACTTT
CASSMSGDSPLHF
>TRBD1|.|TRBJ2-7|TRBV30
TGTGCCTGGAGTGTACCGAGGACAGGGACCTACGAGCAGTACTTC
CAWSVPRTGTYEQYF
>.|.|TRBJ1-1|TRBV12-5
TGTGCTAGTGGTCCAGGGTCCGAAGCTTTCTTT
CASGPGSEAFF
>TRBD1|.|TRBJ1-2|TRBV5-6
TGTGCCAGCAGGTCAGGGGGCGCCTATGGCTACACCTTC
CASRSGGAYGYTF
>.|.|TRBJ2-7|TRBV27
TGTGCCAGCAGTTCCCGGGACGACCGGCTGGAGCAGTACTTC
CASSSRDDRLEQYF
>TRBD1|few|TRBJ2-5|TRBV7-9
TGTGCCAGCAGCTTAAGGACAGGGGACGGAGAGACCCAGTACTTC
CASSLRTGDGETQYF
>.|few|TRBJ2-1|TRBV29-1
TGCAGCGTTGAAGACTACAATGAGCAGTTCTTC
CSVEDYNEQFF
>.|.|TRBJ2-5|TRBV27
TGTGCCAGCAGTATTACGGGTCCATGGGAAGAGACCCAGTACTTC
CASSITGPWEETQYF
>TRBD2|many|TRBJ2-7|TRBV7-9
TGTGCCAGCAGCGAGCGGGGGCAGATGGTCCACGAGCAGTACTTC
CASSERGQMVHEQYF
>TRBD2|few|TRBJ2-1|TRBV7-9
TGTGCCAGCCACCCGACAGGGCTAGCGGGGATCAATGAGCAGTTCTTC
CASHPTGLAGINEQFF
>TRBD1|.|TRBJ1-2|TRBV13
TGTGCCAGCAGCAAAGACAGGGGAGGAGATGGCTACACCTTC
CASSKDRGGDGYTF
>TRBD1|.|TRBJ2-1|TRBV4-3
TGCGCCAGCAGCCAAGATGGGACAGGGGAATACAATGAGCAGTTCTTC
CASSQDGTGEYNEQFF